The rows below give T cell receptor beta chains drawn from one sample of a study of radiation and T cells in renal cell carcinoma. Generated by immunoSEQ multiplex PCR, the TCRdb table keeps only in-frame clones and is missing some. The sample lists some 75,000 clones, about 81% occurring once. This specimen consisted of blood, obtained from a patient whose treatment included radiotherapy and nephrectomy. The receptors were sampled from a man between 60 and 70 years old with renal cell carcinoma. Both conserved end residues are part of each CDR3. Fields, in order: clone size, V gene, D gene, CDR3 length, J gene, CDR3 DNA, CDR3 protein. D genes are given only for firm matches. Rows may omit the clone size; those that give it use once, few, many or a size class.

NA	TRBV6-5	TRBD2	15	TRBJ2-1	TGTGCCAGCAGTTACGGTAGCGGGGCCTACAATGAGCAGTTCTTC	CASSYGSGAYNEQFF
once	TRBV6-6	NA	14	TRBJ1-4	TGTGCCAGCAGTTTAGGGACGGCAGATGAAAAACTGTTTTTT	CASSLGTADEKLFF
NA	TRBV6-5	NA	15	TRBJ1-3	TGTGCCAGCAGTTACAGGGGAGAAGCTGGAAACACCATATATTTT	CASSYRGEAGNTIYF
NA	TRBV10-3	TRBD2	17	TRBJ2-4	TGTGCCATCAGACCGGGACTAGCGGGATCCGCCAAAAACATTCAGTACTTC	CAIRPGLAGSAKNIQYF
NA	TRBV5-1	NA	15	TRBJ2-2	TGCGCCAGCAGCTTAACAGAGGGAGGCACCGGGGAGCTGTTTTTT	CASSLTEGGTGELFF
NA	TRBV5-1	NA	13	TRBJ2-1	TGCGCCAGCAGCTTCCGGACCGCCTATGAGCAGTTCTTC	CASSFRTAYEQFF
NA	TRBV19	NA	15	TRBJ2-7	TGTGCCAGTAGTATAGTATTGGGAGCGGCCTACGAGCAGTACTTC	CASSIVLGAAYEQYF
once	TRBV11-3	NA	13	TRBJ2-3	TGTGCCAGCAGCTTATTCATCCGGGATACGCAGTATTTT	CASSLFIRDTQYF
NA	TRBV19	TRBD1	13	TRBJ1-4	TGTGCCACCGGGACAGTTCTTAATGAAAAACTGTTTTTT	CATGTVLNEKLFF
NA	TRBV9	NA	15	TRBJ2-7	TGTGCCAGCAGCGTAGGTCAGGCGGTCTCCTACGAGCAGTACTTC	CASSVGQAVSYEQYF
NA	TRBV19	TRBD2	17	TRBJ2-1	TGTGCCAGTAGTATGGGGGCTAGCGGGATAGGTTACAATGAGCAGTTCTTC	CASSMGASGIGYNEQFF
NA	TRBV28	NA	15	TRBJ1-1	TGTGCCAGCAGTTTAAGTTGGACAGTAAACACTGAAGCTTTCTTT	CASSLSWTVNTEAFF
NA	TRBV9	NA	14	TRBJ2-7	TGTGCCAGCAGCGTGGTAGCGGAATCCTACGAGCAGTACTTC	CASSVVAESYEQYF
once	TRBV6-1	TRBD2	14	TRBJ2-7	TGTGCCAGCAGTGTAGCGGGAGGTCCCTACGAGCAGTACTTC	CASSVAGGPYEQYF
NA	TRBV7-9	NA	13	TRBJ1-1	TGTGCCAGCAGCCGCGCAGGGGACACTGAAGCTTTCTTT	CASSRAGDTEAFF
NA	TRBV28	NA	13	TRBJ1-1	TGTGCCAGCCTAACCCAGGGGAACACTGAAGCTTTCTTT	CASLTQGNTEAFF
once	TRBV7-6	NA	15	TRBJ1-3	TGTGCCAGCAGCTTAGGCGGGGCGCCGGGAAACACCATATATTTT	CASSLGGAPGNTIYF
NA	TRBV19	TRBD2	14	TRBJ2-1	TGTGCCAGTAGTAGGGGGGAGGGCCATAATGAGCAGTTCTTC	CASSRGEGHNEQFF
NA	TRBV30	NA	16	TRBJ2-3	TGTGCCTGGTCGGGCGGAGCGCTCATGGAGGCAGATACGCAGTATTTT	CAWSGGALMEADTQYF
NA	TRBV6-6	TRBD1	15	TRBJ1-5	TGTGCCAGCAGTCGGGACAGGGATAGCAATCAGCCCCAGCATTTT	CASSRDRDSNQPQHF
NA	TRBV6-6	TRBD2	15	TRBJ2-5	TGTGCCAGCAGTTACAGACTAGCGGAAAAAGAGACCCAGTACTTC	CASSYRLAEKETQYF
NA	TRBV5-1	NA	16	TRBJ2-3	TGCGCCAGCAGCTTTCGGCTGGGACCCCGCACAGATACGCAGTATTTT	CASSFRLGPRTDTQYF
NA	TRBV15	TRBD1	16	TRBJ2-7	TGTGCCACCAGTCGACAGGGCCCGGGACGACCCGCCGAGCAGTACTTC	CATSRQGPGRPAEQYF